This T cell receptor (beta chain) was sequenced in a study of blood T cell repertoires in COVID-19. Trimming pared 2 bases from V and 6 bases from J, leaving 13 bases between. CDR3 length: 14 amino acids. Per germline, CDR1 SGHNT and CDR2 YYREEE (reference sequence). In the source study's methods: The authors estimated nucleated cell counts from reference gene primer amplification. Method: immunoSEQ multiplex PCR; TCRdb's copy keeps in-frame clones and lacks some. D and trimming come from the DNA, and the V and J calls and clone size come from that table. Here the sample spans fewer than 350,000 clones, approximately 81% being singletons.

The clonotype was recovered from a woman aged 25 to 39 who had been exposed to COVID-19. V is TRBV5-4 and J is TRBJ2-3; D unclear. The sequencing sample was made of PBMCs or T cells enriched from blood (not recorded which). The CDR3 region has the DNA TGTGCCAGCAGCTTTCCGCCTCCAAGCGATACGCAGTATTTT. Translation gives CASSFPPPSDTQYF.